This TCR beta chain was identified during a study of T cells after yellow fever vaccination. As for the study in general: The fractions with low cell numbers were processed using SMART-Seq v4 Ultra Low Input. Regarding the study as a whole: From the bulk population, abundant clonotypes could contaminate and appear within FACS-sorted repertoires.

The germline V gene has CDR1 MNHEY and CDR2 SVGAGI. With 2 bases removed from V and 6 bases from J, the gap between germline ends came to 14 bases. This CDR3 has 15 residues. Synthesis of TCR cDNA relied on 5'RACE template switching, which attached a universal primer site and UMIs. One entry per CDR3 protein results from TCRdb running MiXCR on the 5' RACE reads. This table has under 600,000 distinct CDR3 sequences, 21% appearing once. This clonotype was observed a few times. Its antigen remains unknown. The chain is built from TRBV6-5 and TRBJ2-1, with D maybe TRBD1 (5 bases). This material consisted of PBMCs, taken around 3 weeks after the first yellow fever vaccination. This sequence originates from a man in his late teens or twenties who received the YFV17D yellow fever vaccine. The CDR3 coding sequence is TGTGCCAGCAGTTACACCTCTGGGGCCCTCAATGAGCAGTTCTTC. Residues: CASSYTSGALNEQFF.